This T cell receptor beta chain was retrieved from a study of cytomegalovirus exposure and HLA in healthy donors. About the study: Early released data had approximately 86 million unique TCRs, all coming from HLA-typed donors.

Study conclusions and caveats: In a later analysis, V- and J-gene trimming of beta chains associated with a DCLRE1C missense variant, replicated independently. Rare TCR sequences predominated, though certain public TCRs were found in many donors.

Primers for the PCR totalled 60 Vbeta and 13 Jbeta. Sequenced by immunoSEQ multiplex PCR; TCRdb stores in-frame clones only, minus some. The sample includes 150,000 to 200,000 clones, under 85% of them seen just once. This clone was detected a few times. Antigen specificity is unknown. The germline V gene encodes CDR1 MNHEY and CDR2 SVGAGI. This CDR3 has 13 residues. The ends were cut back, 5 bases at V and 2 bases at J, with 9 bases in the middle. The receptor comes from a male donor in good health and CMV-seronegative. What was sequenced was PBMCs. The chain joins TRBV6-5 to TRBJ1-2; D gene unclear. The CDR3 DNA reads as TGTGCCAGCAGTGGATTCAGGAACTATGGCTACACCTTC. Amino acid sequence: CASSGFRNYGYTF.